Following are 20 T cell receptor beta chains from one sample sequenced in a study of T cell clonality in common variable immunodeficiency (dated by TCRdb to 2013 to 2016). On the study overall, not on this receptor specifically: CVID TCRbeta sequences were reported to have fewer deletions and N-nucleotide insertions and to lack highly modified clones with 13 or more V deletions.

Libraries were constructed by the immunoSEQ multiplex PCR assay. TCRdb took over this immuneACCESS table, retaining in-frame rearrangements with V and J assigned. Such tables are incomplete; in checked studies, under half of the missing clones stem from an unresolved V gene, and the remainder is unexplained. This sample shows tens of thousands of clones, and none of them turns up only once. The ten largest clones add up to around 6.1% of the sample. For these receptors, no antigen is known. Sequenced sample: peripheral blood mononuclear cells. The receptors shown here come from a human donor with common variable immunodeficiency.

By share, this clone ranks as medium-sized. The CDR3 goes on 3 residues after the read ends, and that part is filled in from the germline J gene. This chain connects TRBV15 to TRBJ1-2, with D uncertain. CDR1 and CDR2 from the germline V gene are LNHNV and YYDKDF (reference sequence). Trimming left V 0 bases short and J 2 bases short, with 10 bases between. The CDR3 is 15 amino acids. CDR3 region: CATSRDKHSNYGYTF. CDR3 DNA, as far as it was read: TGTGCCACCAGCAGAGATAAGCACAGCAACTATGGC.

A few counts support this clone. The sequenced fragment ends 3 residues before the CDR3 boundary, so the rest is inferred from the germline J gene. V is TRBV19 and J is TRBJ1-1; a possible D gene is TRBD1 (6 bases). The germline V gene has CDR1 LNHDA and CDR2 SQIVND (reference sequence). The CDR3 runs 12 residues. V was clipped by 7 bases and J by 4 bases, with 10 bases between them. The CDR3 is CASKVGGTEAFF. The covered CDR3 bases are TGTGCCAGTAAGGTAGGGGGCACTGAA.

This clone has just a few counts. Incomplete CDR3 DNA: TGTGCCAGCAGCTTAGGGGACATCTATCAGCCC. Its protein is CASSLGDIYQP. The full CDR3 sequence reads CASSLGDIYQPQHF. The chain employs TRBV7-9 and TRBJ1-5, with D possibly being TRBD1 (6 bases). With the read ending 3 residues before the CDR3 end, the germline J gene is used to fill in that end. In germline, CDR1 is SEHNR, CDR2 FQNEAQ (reference sequence). V was pared by 1 base and J by 5 bases, with 9 bases between. The CDR3 covers 14 residues.

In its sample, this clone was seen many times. The sequenced part of the CDR3 DNA is TGCAGTGCTAGAGAGGAGGGCGAGCTAGCCAAAAACATT. Amino acids: CSAREEGELAKNI. The full-length CDR3 reads as CSAREEGELAKNIQYF. The chain joins TRBV20-1 to TRBJ2-4; TRBD2 is a possible D gene (6 bases). The sequence runs out 3 residues before the end of the CDR3; the remainder is reconstructed from the germline J gene. Looked up from germline, CDR1 is DFQATT and CDR2 is SNEGSKA (reference sequence). The CDR3 loop spans 16 amino acids. V shed 0 bases and J shed 0 bases, with 12 bases lying between them.

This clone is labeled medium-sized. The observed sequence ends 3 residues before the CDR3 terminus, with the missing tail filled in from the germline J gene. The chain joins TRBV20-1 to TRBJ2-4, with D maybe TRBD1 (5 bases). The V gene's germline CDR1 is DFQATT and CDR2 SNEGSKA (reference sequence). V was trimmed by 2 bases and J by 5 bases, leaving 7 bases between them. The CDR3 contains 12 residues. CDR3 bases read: TGCAGTGCTAGACAGGGCCAAAACATT. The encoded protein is CSARQGQNI. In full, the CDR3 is CSARQGQNIQYF.

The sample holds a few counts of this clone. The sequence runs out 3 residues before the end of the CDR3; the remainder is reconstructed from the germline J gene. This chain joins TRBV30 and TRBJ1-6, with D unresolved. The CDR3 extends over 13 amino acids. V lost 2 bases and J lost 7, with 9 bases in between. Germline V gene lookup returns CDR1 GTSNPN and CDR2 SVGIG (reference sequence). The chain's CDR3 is CAWSQAGNSPLHF. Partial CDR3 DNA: TGTGCCTGGAGTCAGGCGGGAAATTCACCC.

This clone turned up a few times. The DNA read from the CDR3 is TGTGCCAGTAGCAAGCGGGGGATCGGCACAGATACG. Translation gives CASSKRGIGTDT. From start to end, the CDR3 is CASSKRGIGTDTQYF. The V gene is TRBV19, the J gene TRBJ2-3; 8 nucleotides agree with TRBD2. With the read ending 3 residues before the CDR3 end, the germline J gene is used to fill in that end. Unmatched junction bases numbered 6, after V lost 6 bases and J lost 1 base. The V gene's germline CDR1 is LNHDA and CDR2 SQIVND (reference sequence). The CDR3 is 15 amino acids.

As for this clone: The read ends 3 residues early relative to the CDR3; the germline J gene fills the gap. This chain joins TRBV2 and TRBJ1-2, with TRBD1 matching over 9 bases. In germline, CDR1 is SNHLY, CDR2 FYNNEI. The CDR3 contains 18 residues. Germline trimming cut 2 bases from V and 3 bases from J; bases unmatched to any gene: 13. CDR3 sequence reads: CASSETVDGDRVDYGYTF. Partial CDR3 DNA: TGTGCCAGCAGTGAAACCGTCGACGGGGACAGGGTGGACTATGGC.

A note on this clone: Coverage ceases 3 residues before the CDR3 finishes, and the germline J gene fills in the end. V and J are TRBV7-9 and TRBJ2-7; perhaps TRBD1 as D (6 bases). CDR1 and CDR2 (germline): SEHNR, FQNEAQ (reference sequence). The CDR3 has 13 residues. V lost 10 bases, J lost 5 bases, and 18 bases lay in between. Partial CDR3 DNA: TGTGCCACAGGGAGTGGACAGTGGGACGAG. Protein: CATGSGQWDE. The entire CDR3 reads CATGSGQWDEQYF.

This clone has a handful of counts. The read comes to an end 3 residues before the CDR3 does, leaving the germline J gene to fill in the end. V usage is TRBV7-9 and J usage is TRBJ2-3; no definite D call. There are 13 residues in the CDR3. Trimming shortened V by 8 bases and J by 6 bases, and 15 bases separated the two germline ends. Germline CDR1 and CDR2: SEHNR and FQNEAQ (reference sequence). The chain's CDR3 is CASLQLPPDTQYF. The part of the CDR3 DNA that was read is TGTGCCAGCCTCCAGTTACCACCCGATACG.

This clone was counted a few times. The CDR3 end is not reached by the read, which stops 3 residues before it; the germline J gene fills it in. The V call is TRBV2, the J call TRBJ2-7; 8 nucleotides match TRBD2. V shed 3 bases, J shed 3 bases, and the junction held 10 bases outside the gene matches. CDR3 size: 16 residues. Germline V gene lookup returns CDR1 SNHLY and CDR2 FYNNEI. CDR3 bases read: TGTGCCAGCAGTGACGGAGAGGCGGGGGGCCGCTACGAG. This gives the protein CASSDGEAGGRYE. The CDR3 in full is CASSDGEAGGRYEQYF. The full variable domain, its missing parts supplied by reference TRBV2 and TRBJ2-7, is EPEVTQTPSHQVTQMGQEVILRCVPISNHLYFYWYRQILGQKVEFLVSFYNNEISEKSEIFDDQFSVERPDGSNFTLKIRSTKLEDSAMYFCASSDGEAGGRYEQYFGPGTRLTVT.

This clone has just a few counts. CDR3 residues: CASSEIRGTGELFF. The covered CDR3 bases are TGTGCCAGCAGTGAAATCAGAGGGACCGGGGAG. This rearrangement joins TRBV6-1 to TRBJ2-2; possibly TRBD2 for D (5 bases). The read ends 3 residues shy of where the CDR3 ends; the end is completed using the germline J gene. CDR1 is MNHNS, CDR2 SASEGT, per germline. The CDR3 contains 14 residues. V lost 2 bases and J 5 bases, leaving 9 bases between the germline ends.

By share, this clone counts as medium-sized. The sequenced part of the CDR3 DNA is TGTGCCAGCAGTGAAGGGTTAGGAGCTAGGGAGACC. This translates into CASSEGLGARET. The complete CDR3 protein is CASSEGLGARETQYF. The chain recombines TRBV2 with TRBJ2-5; no reliable D call. The read ends 3 residues before the CDR3 terminus; that terminus is restored from the germline J gene. The V gene lost 1 base and the J gene lost 5 bases, with 14 bases spanning the gap. Germline V CDR1 and CDR2: SNHLY, FYNNEI. The CDR3 totals 15 residues.

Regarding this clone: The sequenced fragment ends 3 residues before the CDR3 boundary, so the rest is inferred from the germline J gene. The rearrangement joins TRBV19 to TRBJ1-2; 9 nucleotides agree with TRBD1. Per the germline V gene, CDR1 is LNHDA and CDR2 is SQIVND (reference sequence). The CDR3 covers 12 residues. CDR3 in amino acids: CASLGTGRGYTF. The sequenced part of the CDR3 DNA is TGTGCCAGTCTAGGGACAGGGAGAGGC.

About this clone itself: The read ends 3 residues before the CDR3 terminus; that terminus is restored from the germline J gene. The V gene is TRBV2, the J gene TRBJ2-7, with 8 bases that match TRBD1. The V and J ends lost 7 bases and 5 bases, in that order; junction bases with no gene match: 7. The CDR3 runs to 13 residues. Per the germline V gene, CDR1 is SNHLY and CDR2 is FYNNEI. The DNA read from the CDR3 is TGTGCCAGCAACCTGGACAGGGCGGACGAG. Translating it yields CASNLDRADE. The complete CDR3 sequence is CASNLDRADEQYF.

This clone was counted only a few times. Incomplete CDR3 DNA: TGTGCCTGGAAGGCCTCGGGGACAGGGGGCGCAGATACG. Protein product: CAWKASGTGGADT. Given in full, the CDR3 is CAWKASGTGGADTQYF. The V gene is TRBV30, the J gene TRBJ2-3, with TRBD1 identical over 12 bases. The read halts 3 residues ahead of the CDR3 end, with the missing end drawn from the germline J gene. Per the germline V gene, CDR1 is GTSNPN and CDR2 is SVGIG (reference sequence). CDR3 length equals 16 residues. The J segment lost 4 bases and the V segment lost 4 bases, leaving 9 bases of the junction unmatched.

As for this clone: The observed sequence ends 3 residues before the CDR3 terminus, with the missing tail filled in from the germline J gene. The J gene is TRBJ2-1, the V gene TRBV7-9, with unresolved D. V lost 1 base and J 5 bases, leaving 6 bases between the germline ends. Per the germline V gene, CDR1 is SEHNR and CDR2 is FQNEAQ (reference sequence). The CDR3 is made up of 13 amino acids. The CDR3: CASSLEGNNEQFF. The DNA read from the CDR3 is TGTGCCAGCAGCTTAGAGGGCAACAATGAG.

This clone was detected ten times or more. CDR3 sequence reads: CASDRNTEAFF. CDR3 DNA, as far as it was read: TGTGCCAGCGATAGAAACACTGAA. The J gene is TRBJ1-1, the V gene TRBV7-9; D call uncertain. From the germline J gene comes the end of the CDR3, since the read stops 3 residues before it. Looked up from germline, CDR1 is SEHNR and CDR2 is FQNEAQ (reference sequence). V was cut by 8 bases and J by 2 bases, with 6 bases left in between. This CDR3 has 11 residues.

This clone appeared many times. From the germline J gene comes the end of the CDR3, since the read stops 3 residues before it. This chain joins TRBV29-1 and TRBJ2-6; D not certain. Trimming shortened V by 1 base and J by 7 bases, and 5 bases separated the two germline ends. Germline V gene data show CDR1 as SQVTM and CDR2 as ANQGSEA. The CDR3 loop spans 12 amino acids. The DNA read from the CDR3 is TGCAGCGTTGAAGTCCAAGCCAACGTC. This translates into CSVEVQANV. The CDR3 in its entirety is CSVEVQANVLTF.

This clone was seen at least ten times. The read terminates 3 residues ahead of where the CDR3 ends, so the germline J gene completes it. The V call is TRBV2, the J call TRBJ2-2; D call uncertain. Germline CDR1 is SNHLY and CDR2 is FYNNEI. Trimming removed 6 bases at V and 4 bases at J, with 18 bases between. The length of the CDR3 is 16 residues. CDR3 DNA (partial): TGTGCCAGCAGGACCGAGGTTAGCAGAGGCACCGGGGAG. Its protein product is CASRTEVSRGTGE. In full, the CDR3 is CASRTEVSRGTGELFF.